The present T cell receptor (beta chain) was sequenced within a study of blood T cell repertoires in COVID-19. In the original workflow: How many nucleated cells were present was estimated from reference gene primer amplification. Generated by immunoSEQ multiplex PCR, the TCRdb table keeps only in-frame clones and is missing some. V, J and clone size reflect that table, while D and trimming were determined from the DNA. The sample yields around 190,000 clones, 84% seen once. Source material: peripheral blood. The origin of this receptor is a human donor in a cohort sampled during active COVID-19.

DNA of the CDR3: TGTGCCAGCAGCCAAGAACTAGCGGGAACAGATACGCAGTATTTT. Translated: CASSQELAGTDTQYF. V gene TRBV4-2 combines with J gene TRBJ2-3, with TRBD2 identical over 10 bases. There are 15 residues in the CDR3. From germline, CDR1 is LGHNA and CDR2 YNFKEQ. V shed 0 bases and J 3 bases; nucleotides not matched to a gene: 0.